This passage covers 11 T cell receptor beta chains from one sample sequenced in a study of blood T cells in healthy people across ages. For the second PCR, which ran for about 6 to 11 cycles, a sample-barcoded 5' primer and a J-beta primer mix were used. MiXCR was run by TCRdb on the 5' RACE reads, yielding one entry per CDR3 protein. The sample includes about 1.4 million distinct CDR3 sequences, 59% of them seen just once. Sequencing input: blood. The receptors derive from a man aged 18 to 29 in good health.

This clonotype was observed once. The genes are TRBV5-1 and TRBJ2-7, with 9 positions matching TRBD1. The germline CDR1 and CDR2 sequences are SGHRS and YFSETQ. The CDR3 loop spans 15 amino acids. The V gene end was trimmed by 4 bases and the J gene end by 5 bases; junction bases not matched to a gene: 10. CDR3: CASSTRQGVINEQYF. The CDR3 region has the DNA TGCGCCAGCAGCACACGACAGGGGGTCATTAACGAGCAGTACTTC.

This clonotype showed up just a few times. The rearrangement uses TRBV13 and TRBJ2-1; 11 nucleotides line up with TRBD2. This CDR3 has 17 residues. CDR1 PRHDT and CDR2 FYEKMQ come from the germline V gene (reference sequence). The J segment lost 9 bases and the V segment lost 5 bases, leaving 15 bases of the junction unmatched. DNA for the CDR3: TGTGCCAGCAGCCGGAATAGCGGGGGGGCCACTTTTGGTGAGCAGTTCTTC. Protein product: CASSRNSGGATFGEQFF.

Here the CDR3 reads CASSVEAELYGYTF. The CDR3 DNA follows: TGTGCCAGCAGCGTAGAGGCAGAGCTTTATGGCTACACCTTC. The chain is built from TRBV9 and TRBJ1-2; unclear D gene. Trimming left V 0 bases short and J 5 bases short, with 11 bases between. Germline V gene sequence: CDR1 SGDLS, CDR2 YYNGEE. The CDR3 length is 14 residues.

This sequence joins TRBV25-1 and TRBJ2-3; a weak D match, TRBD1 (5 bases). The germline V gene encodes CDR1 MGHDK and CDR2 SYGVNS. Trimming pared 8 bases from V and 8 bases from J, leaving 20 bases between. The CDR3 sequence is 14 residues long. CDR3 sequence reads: CASAEQDALSTQYF. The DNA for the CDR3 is TGTGCCAGCGCTGAACAGGACGCGCTGAGTACGCAGTATTTT.

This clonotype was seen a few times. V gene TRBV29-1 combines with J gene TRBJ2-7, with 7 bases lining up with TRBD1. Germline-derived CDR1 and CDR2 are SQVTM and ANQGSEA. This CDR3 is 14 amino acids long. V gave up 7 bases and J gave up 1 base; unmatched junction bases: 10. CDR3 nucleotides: TGCAGCGCCGCCACTGAGACAGGGTCCTACGAGCAGTACTTC. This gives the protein CSAATETGSYEQYF.

CDR3 region: CASEHLGRHNEQFF. For the CDR3, the DNA is TGTGCCAGCGAACACTTGGGTCGGCACAATGAGCAGTTCTTC. The V and J genes are TRBV6-1 and TRBJ2-1, with D unresolved. This CDR3 has 14 amino acids. The ends were cut back, 8 bases at V and 5 bases at J, with 16 bases in the middle. Germline V CDR1 and CDR2: MNHNS, SASEGT.

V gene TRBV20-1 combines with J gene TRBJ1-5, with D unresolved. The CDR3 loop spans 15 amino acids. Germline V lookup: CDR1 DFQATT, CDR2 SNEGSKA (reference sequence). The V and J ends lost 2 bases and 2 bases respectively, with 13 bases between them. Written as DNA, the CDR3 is TGCAGTGCTAGATTTTCAGGAGGTGGCAATCAGCCCCAGCATTTT. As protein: CSARFSGGGNQPQHF.

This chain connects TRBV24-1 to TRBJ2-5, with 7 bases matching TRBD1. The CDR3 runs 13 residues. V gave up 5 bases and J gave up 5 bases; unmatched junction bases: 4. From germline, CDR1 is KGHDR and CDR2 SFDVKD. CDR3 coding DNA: TGTGCCACCAGTGGGGGACAGTGGGAGACCCAGTACTTC. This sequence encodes CATSGGQWETQYF.

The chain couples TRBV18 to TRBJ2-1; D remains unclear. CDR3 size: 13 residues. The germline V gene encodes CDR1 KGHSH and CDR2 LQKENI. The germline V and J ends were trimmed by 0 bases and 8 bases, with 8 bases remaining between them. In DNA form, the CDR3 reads TGTGCCAGCTCACCACCGTCCCAGCATGAGCAGTTCTTC. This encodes CASSPPSQHEQFF. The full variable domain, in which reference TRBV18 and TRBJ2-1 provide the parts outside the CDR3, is NAGVMQNPRHLVRRRGQEARLRCSPMKGHSHVYWYRQLPEEGLKFMVYLQKENIIDESGMPKERFSAEFPKEGPSILRIQQVVRGDSAAYFCASSPPSQHEQFFGPGTRLTVL.

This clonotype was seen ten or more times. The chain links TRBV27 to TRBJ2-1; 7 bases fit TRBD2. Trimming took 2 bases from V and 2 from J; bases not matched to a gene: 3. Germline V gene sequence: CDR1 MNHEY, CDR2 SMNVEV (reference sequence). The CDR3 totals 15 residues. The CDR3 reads CASSLLAGAYNEQFF. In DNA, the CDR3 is TGTGCCAGCAGTTTACTGGCGGGGGCCTACAATGAGCAGTTCTTC.

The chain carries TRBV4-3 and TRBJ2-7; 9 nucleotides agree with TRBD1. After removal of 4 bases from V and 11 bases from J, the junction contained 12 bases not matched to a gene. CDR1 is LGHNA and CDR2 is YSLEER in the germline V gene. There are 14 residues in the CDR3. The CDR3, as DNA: TGCGCCAGCAGCCCGGGACAGGGAAGCGGGGAGAAGTACTTC. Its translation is CASSPGQGSGEKYF.